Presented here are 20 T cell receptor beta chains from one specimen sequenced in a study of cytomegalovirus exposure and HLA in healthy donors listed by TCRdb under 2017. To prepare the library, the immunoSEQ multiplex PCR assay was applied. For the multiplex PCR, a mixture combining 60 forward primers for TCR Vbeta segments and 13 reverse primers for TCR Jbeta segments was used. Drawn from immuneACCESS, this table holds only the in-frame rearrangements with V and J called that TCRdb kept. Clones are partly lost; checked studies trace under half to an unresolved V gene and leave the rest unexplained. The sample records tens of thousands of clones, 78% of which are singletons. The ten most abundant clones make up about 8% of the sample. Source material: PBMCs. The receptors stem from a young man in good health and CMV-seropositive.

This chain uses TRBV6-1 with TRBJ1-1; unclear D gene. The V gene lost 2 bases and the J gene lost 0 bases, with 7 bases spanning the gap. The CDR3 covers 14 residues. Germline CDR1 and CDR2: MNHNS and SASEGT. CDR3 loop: CASSETRMNTEAFF. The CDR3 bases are TGTGCCAGCAGTGAAACTCGTATGAACACTGAAGCTTTCTTT.

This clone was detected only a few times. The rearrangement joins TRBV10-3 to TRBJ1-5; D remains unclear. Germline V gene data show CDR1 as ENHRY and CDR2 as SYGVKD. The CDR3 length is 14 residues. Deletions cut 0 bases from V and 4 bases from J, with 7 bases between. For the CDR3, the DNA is TGTGCCATCAGTGAGTCACGCGATAATCAGCCCCAGCATTTT. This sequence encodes CAISESRDNQPQHF.

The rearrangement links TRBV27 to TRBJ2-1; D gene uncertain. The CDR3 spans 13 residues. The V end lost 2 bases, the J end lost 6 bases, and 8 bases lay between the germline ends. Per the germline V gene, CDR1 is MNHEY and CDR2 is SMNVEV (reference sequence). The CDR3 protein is CASSLELGNEQFF. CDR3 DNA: TGTGCCAGCAGTTTAGAGCTAGGCAATGAGCAGTTCTTC.

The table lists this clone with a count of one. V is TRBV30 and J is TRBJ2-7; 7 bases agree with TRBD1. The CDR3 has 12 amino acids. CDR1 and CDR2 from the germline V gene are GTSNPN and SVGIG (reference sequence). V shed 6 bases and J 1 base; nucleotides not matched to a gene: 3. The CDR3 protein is CACNRGSYEQYF. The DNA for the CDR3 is TGTGCCTGCAACAGGGGTTCCTACGAGCAGTACTTC.

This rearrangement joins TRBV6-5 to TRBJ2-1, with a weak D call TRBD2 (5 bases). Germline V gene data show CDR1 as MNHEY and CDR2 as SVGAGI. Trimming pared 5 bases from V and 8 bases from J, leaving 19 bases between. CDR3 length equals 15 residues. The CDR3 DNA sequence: TGTGCCAGCAGTCCCGGACTTCAGACTATTCATGAGCAGTTCTTC. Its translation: CASSPGLQTIHEQFF.

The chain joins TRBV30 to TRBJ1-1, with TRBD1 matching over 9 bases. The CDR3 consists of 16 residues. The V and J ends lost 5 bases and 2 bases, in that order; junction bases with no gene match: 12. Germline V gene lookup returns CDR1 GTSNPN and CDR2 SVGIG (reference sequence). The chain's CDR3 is CAWEIGGTGINTEAFF. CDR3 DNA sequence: TGTGCCTGGGAGATAGGCGGGACAGGGATTAACACTGAAGCTTTCTTT.

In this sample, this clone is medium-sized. CDR3 coding DNA: TGTGCCAGCAGCCGACGGACAGGGCCCAATCAGCCCCAGCATTTT. This translates into CASSRRTGPNQPQHF. V and J are TRBV28 and TRBJ1-5; TRBD1 aligns across 8 bases. V lost 6 bases and J lost 3; bases outside the gene matches: 7. The CDR3 has 15 amino acids. Germline assignment: CDR1 MDHEN and CDR2 SYDVKM.

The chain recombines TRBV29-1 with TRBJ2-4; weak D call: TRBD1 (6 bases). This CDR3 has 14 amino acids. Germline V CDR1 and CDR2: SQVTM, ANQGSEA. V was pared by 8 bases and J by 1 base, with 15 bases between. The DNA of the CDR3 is TGCAGCCCCCGGCCAGGGGAGGCCAAAAACATTCAGTACTTC. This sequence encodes CSPRPGEAKNIQYF.

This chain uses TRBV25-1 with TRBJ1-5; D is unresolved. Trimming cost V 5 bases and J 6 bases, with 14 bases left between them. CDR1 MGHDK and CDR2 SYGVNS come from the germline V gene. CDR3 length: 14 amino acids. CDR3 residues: CASSLAGRGQPQHF. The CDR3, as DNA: TGTGCCAGCAGTCTCGCCGGCCGGGGTCAGCCCCAGCATTTT.

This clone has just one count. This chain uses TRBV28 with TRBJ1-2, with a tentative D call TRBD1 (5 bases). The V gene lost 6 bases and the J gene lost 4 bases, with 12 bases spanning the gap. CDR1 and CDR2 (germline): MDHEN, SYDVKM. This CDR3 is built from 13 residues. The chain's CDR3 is CASRQGLVYGYTF. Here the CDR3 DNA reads TGTGCCAGCAGGCAGGGCCTTGTCTATGGCTACACCTTC.

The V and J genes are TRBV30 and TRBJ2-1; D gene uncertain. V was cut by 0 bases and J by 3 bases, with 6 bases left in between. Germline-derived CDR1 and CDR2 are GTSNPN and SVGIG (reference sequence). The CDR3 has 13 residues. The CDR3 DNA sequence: TGTGCCTGGAGTGTGGCCAACTACAATGAGCAGTTCTTC. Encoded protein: CAWSVANYNEQFF.

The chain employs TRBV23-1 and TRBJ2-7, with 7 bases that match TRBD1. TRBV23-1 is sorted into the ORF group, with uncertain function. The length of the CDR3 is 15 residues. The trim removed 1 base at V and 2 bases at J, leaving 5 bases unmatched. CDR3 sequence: CASSQYRDRPYEQYF. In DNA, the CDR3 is TGCGCCAGCAGTCAATATAGGGACAGACCCTACGAGCAGTACTTC.

The CDR3 DNA is TGTGCCAGCAGTTACGCTAGCGGGGGGGCGGATACGCAGTATTTT. Its protein product is CASSYASGGADTQYF. The V gene is TRBV6-6, the J gene TRBJ2-3; 12 bases are shared with TRBD2. V gave up 2 bases and J gave up 6 bases; unmatched junction bases: 3. Germline V gene sequence: CDR1 MNHNY, CDR2 SVGAGI (reference sequence). This CDR3 has 15 residues.

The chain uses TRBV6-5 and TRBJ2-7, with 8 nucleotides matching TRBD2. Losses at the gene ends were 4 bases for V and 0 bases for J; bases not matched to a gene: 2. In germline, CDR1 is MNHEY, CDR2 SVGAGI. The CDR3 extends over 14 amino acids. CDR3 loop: CASSSSGSSYEQYF. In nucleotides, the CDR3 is TGTGCCAGCAGTTCAAGCGGGAGCTCCTACGAGCAGTACTTC.

The CDR3 loop is CASSPWGEPYNEQFF. CDR3 nucleotides: TGCGCCAGCAGCCCGTGGGGGGAGCCCTACAATGAGCAGTTCTTC. This chain joins TRBV4-1 and TRBJ2-1; TRBD2 is a possible D gene (6 bases). Germline V lookup: CDR1 MGHRA, CDR2 YSYEKL. V was pared by 4 bases and J by 2 bases, with 12 bases between. This CDR3 region has 15 residues.

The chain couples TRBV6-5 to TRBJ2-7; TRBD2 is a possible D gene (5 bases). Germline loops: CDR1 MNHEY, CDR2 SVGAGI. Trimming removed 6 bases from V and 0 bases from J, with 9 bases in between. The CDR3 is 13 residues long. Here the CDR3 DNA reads TGTGCCAGCAGAGGACTGTCCTCCTACGAGCAGTACTTC. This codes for CASRGLSSYEQYF.

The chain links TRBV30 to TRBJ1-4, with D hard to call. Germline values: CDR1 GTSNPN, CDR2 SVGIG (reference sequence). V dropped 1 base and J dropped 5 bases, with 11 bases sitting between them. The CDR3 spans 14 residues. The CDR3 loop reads CAWSDGRLNEKLFF. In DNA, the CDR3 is TGTGCCTGGAGTGACGGGAGACTAAATGAAAAACTGTTTTTT.

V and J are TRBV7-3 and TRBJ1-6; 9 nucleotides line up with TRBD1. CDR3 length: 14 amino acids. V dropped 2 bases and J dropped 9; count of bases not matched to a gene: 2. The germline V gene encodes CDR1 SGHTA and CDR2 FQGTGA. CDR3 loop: CASSLGQGTSPLHF. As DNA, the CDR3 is TGTGCCAGCAGCTTAGGACAGGGGACTTCACCCCTCCACTTT.

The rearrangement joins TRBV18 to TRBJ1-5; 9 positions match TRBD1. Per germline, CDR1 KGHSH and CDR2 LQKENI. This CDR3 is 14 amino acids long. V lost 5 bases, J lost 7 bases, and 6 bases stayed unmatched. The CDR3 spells CASSSQQGAQPQHF. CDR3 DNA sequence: TGTGCCAGCTCATCCCAACAGGGGGCCCAGCCCCAGCATTTT.

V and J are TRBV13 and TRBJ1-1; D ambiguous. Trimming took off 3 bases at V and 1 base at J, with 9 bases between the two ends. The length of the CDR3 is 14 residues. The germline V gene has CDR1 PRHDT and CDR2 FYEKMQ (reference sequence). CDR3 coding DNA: TGTGCCAGCAGCTTTAGGCGGCAGAACACTGAAGCTTTCTTT. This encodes CASSFRRQNTEAFF.